Below, 24 T cell receptor beta chains from the same sample are listed, as sequenced in a study of blood T cell repertoires in COVID-19. The repertoire was sequenced with immunoSEQ multiplex PCR; TCRdb's copy has only in-frame clones and lacks some. Seen here are roughly 160,000 clones, roughly 80% observed once, and the top ten hold about 5.8%. The sequenced sample consisted of PBMCs or T cells enriched from blood (not recorded which). These receptors came from a woman aged 40 to 55 with acute COVID-19.

The chain has TRBV7-6 and TRBJ2-5; D gene uncertain. The V gene's germline CDR1 is SGHVS and CDR2 FNYEAQ. This CDR3 has 13 amino acids. Between the trimmed V and J ends, which lost 2 bases and 2 bases, there was a span of 6 bases. CDR3 region: CASSLPDQETQYF. In DNA form, the CDR3 reads TGTGCCAGCAGCTTACCAGATCAAGAGACCCAGTACTTC.

The CDR3 loop reads CASSPTGNSGANVLTF. In DNA form, the CDR3 reads TGTGCCAGCAGCCCCACAGGGAACTCTGGGGCCAACGTCCTGACTTTC. V is TRBV5-4 and J is TRBJ2-6, with D perhaps matching TRBD1 (6 bases). The CDR3 has 16 amino acids. The V end was cut by 4 bases, the J end by 0 bases, with 11 bases between. Germline loops: CDR1 SGHNT, CDR2 YYREEE (reference sequence).

This clone was counted once. The V call is TRBV19, the J call TRBJ2-3; 13 bases line up with TRBD2. Germline CDR1 LNHDA, CDR2 SQIVND (reference sequence). This CDR3 contains 15 residues. J was trimmed by 8 bases and V by 9 bases; bases with no gene match: 11. CDR3 in amino acids: CASRLAGGQRGTQYF. CDR3 nucleotide sequence: TGTGCCAGCCGACTAGCGGGAGGTCAACGGGGTACGCAGTATTTT.

This chain connects TRBV7-9 to TRBJ1-2; 7 nucleotides agree with TRBD1. CDR3 length: 14 residues. J gave up 4 bases and V 5 bases, and 7 bases lay outside the gene matches. In germline, CDR1 is SEHNR, CDR2 FQNEAQ (reference sequence). CDR3 protein: CASSRDRVVYGYTF. CDR3 DNA: TGTGCCAGCAGCCGAGACAGGGTAGTCTATGGCTACACCTTC.

The V call is TRBV19, the J call TRBJ1-2, with TRBD1 matching over 7 bases. The trim removed 3 bases at V and 0 bases at J, leaving 10 bases unmatched. The CDR3 sequence is 17 residues long. Germline CDR1 reads LNHDA; CDR2 reads SQIVND (reference sequence). CDR3: CASSIARATGSNYGYTF. The DNA for the CDR3 is TGTGCCAGTAGTATCGCGCGCGCGACAGGGTCTAACTATGGCTACACCTTC.

This sequence joins TRBV15 and TRBJ2-3; the D gene is possibly TRBD1 (6 bases). CDR1 LNHNV and CDR2 YYDKDF come from the germline V gene (reference sequence). The CDR3 is 16 residues long. The V gene lost 2 bases and the J gene lost 4 bases, with 16 bases spanning the gap. Here the CDR3 reads CATSRPTQGGADTQYF. The CDR3 DNA reads TGTGCCACCAGCAGACCCACACAGGGTGGGGCAGATACGCAGTATTTT.

The chain links TRBV14 to TRBJ1-6; D is unclear. Deletions cut 1 base from V and 10 bases from J, with 11 bases between. This CDR3 is 14 amino acids long. Germline V gives CDR1 SGHDN, CDR2 FVKESK. CDR3 bases: TGTGCCAGCAGCCAAGTGGAGGGCCTGTCACCCCTCCACTTT. Residues: CASSQVEGLSPLHF.

This clone was counted between two and nine times. The V gene is TRBV7-2, the J gene TRBJ1-1, with D uncertain. V gave up 1 base and J gave up 5 bases, with 11 bases separating them. CDR1 SGHTA and CDR2 FQGNSA come from the germline V gene. This CDR3 region has 14 residues. The CDR3 region is CASSLGRQSTEAFF. CDR3 DNA: TGTGCCAGCAGCTTAGGGAGGCAGTCAACTGAAGCTTTCTTT.

The rearrangement uses TRBV7-8 and TRBJ2-5, with 10 bases identical to TRBD2. V shed 4 bases, J shed 5 bases, and the junction held 10 bases outside the gene matches. From germline, CDR1 is SGHVS and CDR2 FQNEAQ. The CDR3 extends over 16 amino acids. The DNA of the CDR3 is TGTGCCAGCAGCTATCGGACTAGCGGAGGGGGGGAGACCCAGTACTTC. It is translated as CASSYRTSGGGETQYF.

The V gene is TRBV30, the J gene TRBJ2-5; D gene unclear. Trimming pared 0 bases from V and 7 bases from J, leaving 15 bases between. The CDR3 length is 14 residues. CDR1 and CDR2 from the germline V gene are GTSNPN and SVGIG (reference sequence). CDR3 coding DNA: TGTGCCTGGAGTGTCCAGACATTCTATGCGACCCAGTACTTC. Translating it yields CAWSVQTFYATQYF.

The rearrangement links TRBV5-1 to TRBJ1-1, with 10 bases that match TRBD1. The trim removed 4 bases at V and 0 bases at J, leaving 6 bases unmatched. Looked up from germline, CDR1 is SGHRS and CDR2 is YFSETQ. The CDR3 length is 16 residues. CDR3 DNA: TGCGCCAGCAGCGGCCGGGACAGGGGATTGAACACTGAAGCTTTCTTT. As protein: CASSGRDRGLNTEAFF. The full variable domain, with the rest looked up from reference TRBV5-1 and TRBJ1-1, is KAGVTQTPRYLIKTRGQQVTLSCSPISGHRSVSWYQQTPGQGLQFLFEYFSETQRNKGNFPGRFSGRQFSNSRSEMNVSTLELGDSALYLCASSGRDRGLNTEAFFGQGTRLTVV.

This chain connects TRBV7-3 to TRBJ2-2; a possible D gene is TRBD1 (6 bases). Trimming took 5 bases from V and 0 from J, leaving 13 bases between them. Per germline, CDR1 SGHTA and CDR2 FQGTGA. This CDR3 has 16 residues. The CDR3 here is CASSLGQSANTGELFF. The CDR3 DNA sequence: TGTGCCAGCAGCCTTGGACAGTCGGCGAACACCGGGGAGCTGTTTTTT.

The genes are TRBV5-1 and TRBJ2-6; D might be TRBD2 (5 bases). Germline CDR1 reads SGHRS; CDR2 reads YFSETQ. The CDR3 runs to 15 residues. V lost 0 bases and J lost 1, with 5 bases in between. CDR3 loop: CASSLGRSGANVLTF. The DNA of the CDR3 is TGCGCCAGCAGCTTGGGGAGGTCTGGGGCCAACGTCCTGACTTTC. Based on the CDR3 plus reference TRBV5-1 and TRBJ2-6, the full variable domain is KAGVTQTPRYLIKTRGQQVTLSCSPISGHRSVSWYQQTPGQGLQFLFEYFSETQRNKGNFPGRFSGRQFSNSRSEMNVSTLELGDSALYLCASSLGRSGANVLTFGAGSRLTVL.

The count of this clone is one. V usage is TRBV18 and J usage is TRBJ2-7, with 9 bases fitting TRBD1. V was pared by 4 bases and J by 6 bases, with 4 bases of the junction left unmatched. The CDR3 length is 13 residues. The germline V gene has CDR1 KGHSH and CDR2 LQKENI. The CDR3 bases are TGTGCCAGCTCACTGGGACAGGGCAGCGAGCAGTACGTC. Protein sequence: CASSLGQGSEQYV.

This chain's CDR3 is CASSRRADSNEQFF. CDR3 DNA sequence: TGTGCCAGCAGCCGGAGAGCAGATTCCAATGAGCAGTTCTTC. This chain links TRBV2 with TRBJ2-1; D ambiguous. This CDR3 comprises 14 residues. Germline V gene data show CDR1 as SNHLY and CDR2 as FYNNEI. With 6 bases removed from V and 6 bases from J, the gap between germline ends came to 15 bases.

J is TRBJ2-5 and V is TRBV19, with 8 bases aligning to TRBD1. Per the germline V gene, CDR1 is LNHDA and CDR2 is SQIVND (reference sequence). The CDR3 is made up of 16 amino acids. J lost 5 bases, V lost 3 bases, and 11 bases had no gene match. The CDR3: CASSISYGRDRETQYF. CDR3 DNA sequence: TGTGCCAGTAGTATCTCCTATGGGCGGGACAGGGAGACCCAGTACTTC.

The rearrangement uses TRBV7-8 and TRBJ2-7; 10 bases match TRBD2. Germline-derived CDR1 and CDR2 are SGHVS and FQNEAQ. The CDR3 runs 15 residues. The J segment lost 3 bases and the V segment lost 4 bases, leaving 6 bases of the junction unmatched. For the CDR3, the DNA is TGTGCCAGCAGCTCGACTAGCGGGCCATACTACGAGCAGTACTTC. Protein sequence: CASSSTSGPYYEQYF. Full variable domain (remainder filled in from reference TRBV7-8 and TRBJ2-7): GAGVSQSPRYKVAKRGQDVALRCDPISGHVSLFWYQQALGQGPEFLTYFQNEAQLDKSGLPSDRFFAERPEGSVSTLKIQRTQQEDSAVYLCASSSTSGPYYEQYFGPGTRLTVT.

V usage is TRBV5-6 and J usage is TRBJ1-5, with a tentative D call TRBD1 (6 bases). Germline CDR1 and CDR2: SGHDT and YYEEEE. The CDR3 sequence is 14 residues long. Deletions cut 2 bases from V and 3 bases from J, with 9 bases between. This CDR3 reads CASSLGGDNQPQHF. The DNA for the CDR3 is TGTGCCAGCAGCTTAGGGGGAGACAATCAGCCCCAGCATTTT.

Only one count was recorded for this clone. The V and J genes are TRBV6-6 and TRBJ1-1; 10 nucleotides line up with TRBD1. V lost 6 bases and J lost 5; bases outside the gene matches: 6. Per the germline V gene, CDR1 is MNHNY and CDR2 is SVGAGI (reference sequence). The CDR3 covers 14 residues. The chain's CDR3 is CASSPDRGQTEAFF. The CDR3 DNA reads TGTGCCAGCAGCCCTGACAGGGGGCAGACTGAAGCTTTCTTT.

This chain links TRBV2 with TRBJ2-7; 12 nucleotides align to TRBD2. V shed 4 bases and J 2 bases; nucleotides not matched to a gene: 3. The CDR3 extends over 15 amino acids. The germline CDR1 and CDR2 sequences are SNHLY and FYNNEI. CDR3 in DNA: TGTGCCAGCAGTGGGGCTAGCGGGAGGGCCTACGAGCAGTACTTC. It is translated as CASSGASGRAYEQYF.

This clone was detected only a few times. The rearrangement links TRBV25-1 to TRBJ2-7, with 7 bases matching TRBD1. J gave up 4 bases and V 3 bases, and 9 bases lay outside the gene matches. From germline, CDR1 is MGHDK and CDR2 SYGVNS. This CDR3 comprises 15 residues. CDR3 coding DNA: TGTGCCAGCAGTGACAGAAACAGGGGATTGTACGAGCAGTACTTC. Protein sequence: CASSDRNRGLYEQYF.

This clone was counted only a few times. The chain employs TRBV27 and TRBJ1-6; unclear D gene. Deletions cut 2 bases from V and 0 bases from J, with 14 bases between. The CDR3 sequence is 18 residues long. The germline V gene has CDR1 MNHEY and CDR2 SMNVEV (reference sequence). The CDR3 region is CASSLAPPVSSYNSPLHF. The CDR3 DNA follows: TGTGCCAGCAGTTTAGCCCCGCCGGTGAGCTCCTATAATTCACCCCTCCACTTT.

This chain connects TRBV2 to TRBJ1-2; 9 bases map to TRBD1. The CDR3 loop spans 14 amino acids. The trim removed 9 bases at V and 3 bases at J, leaving 8 bases unmatched. Germline assignment: CDR1 SNHLY and CDR2 FYNNEI. The CDR3 reads CARHGQGIDYGYTF. CDR3 DNA: TGTGCCAGACATGGACAGGGGATCGACTATGGCTACACCTTC.

V usage is TRBV7-3 and J usage is TRBJ1-1, with TRBD1 matching over 8 bases. The J segment lost 4 bases and the V segment lost 5 bases, leaving 6 bases of the junction unmatched. Germline V CDR1 and CDR2: SGHTA, FQGTGA. The CDR3 is 14 residues long. DNA of the CDR3: TGTGCCAGCAGCCCGACAGGGGTGTCCACTGAAGCTTTCTTT. This encodes CASSPTGVSTEAFF.